This TCR beta chain was identified in a study of PD-1 blockade in classical Hodgkin lymphoma. This clone has only one observation. Its cognate antigen is unknown. Study-wide points: Complete responders entered with baseline diversity on par with newly diagnosed patients, the results showed. CD8+ TCR diversity did not rise significantly by C4D1, unlike CD4+. Compared with healthy donors, newly diagnosed patients reportedly showed lower baseline TCR diversity. Later analyses included only patients treated at least 1 year post-ASCT.

Time point in this sample: cycle 4 day 1 (C4D1), after five to seven weeks of nivolumab. Autologous stem cell transplantation was followed by relapse in every patient, and brentuximab vedotin exposure varied. The length of the CDR3 is 13 residues. Germline CDR1 reads SGHTA; CDR2 reads FQGNSA. The V end was cut by 2 bases, the J end by 3 bases, with 8 bases between. Libraries were prepared by immunoSEQ multiplex PCR; TCRdb keeps only in-frame clonotypes and omits some of them. This table has about 44,000 clones, 66% appearing once. This clonotype was sampled from a human donor with classical Hodgkin lymphoma. The V gene is TRBV7-2, the J gene TRBJ2-7; possibly TRBD2 for D (6 bases). This material consisted of peripheral blood mononuclear cells (PBMCs), taken before the fourth cycle of nivolumab. CDR3 in DNA: TGTGCCAGCAGCTTAAAGCGGGTCTACGAGCAGTACTTC. Translating it yields CASSLKRVYEQYF.